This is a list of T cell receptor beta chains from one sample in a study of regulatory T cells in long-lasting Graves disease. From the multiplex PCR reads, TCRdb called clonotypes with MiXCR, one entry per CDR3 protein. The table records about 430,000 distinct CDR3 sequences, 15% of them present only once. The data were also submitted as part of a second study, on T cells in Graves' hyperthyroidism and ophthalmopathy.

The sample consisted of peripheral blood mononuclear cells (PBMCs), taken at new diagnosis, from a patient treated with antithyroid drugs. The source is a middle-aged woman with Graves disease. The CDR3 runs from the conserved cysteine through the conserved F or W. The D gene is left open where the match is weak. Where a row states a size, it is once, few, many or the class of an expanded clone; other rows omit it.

CASSLWLAAIESSYNEQFF	TGTGCCAGTAGTCTATGGCTAGCGGCTATTGAAAGCTCCTACAATGAGCAGTTCTTC	TRBV19	TRBJ2-1	TRBD2	many
CSVTGRSYNEQFF	TGCAGCGTGACAGGGAGGTCCTACAATGAGCAGTTCTTC	TRBV29-1	TRBJ2-1	.	many
CASSLSLLNYGYTF	TGTGCCAGCAGTTTATCCCTACTGAACTATGGCTACACCTTC	TRBV28	TRBJ1-2	.	.
CASSLAGGLADYNEQFF	TGTGCCAGCAGCTTAGCTGGGGGACTAGCTGACTACAATGAGCAGTTCTTC	TRBV11-2	TRBJ2-1	TRBD2	.
CASSLGATTFSGANVLTF	TGTGCCAGCAGCTTGGGGGCTACAACATTCTCTGGGGCCAACGTCCTGACTTTC	TRBV28	TRBJ2-6	.	.
CASSFPGAVTEAFF	TGTGCCAGCAGTTTTCCGGGGGCGGTCACTGAAGCTTTCTTT	TRBV27	TRBJ1-1	.	many
CASSYSSGTDTQYF	TGTGCCAGCAGTTATTCTAGCGGCACAGATACGCAGTATTTT	TRBV6-2/TRBV6-3	TRBJ2-3	.	.
CASSSNVAGPKIVNPSTDTQYF	TGTGCCAGCAGTTCAAACGTAGCGGGACCGAAGATTGTTAACCCTAGCACAGATACGCAGTATTTT	TRBV28	TRBJ2-3	TRBD2	many
CASKPAGTEQFF	TGTGCCAGCAAACCAGCCGGGACAGAGCAGTTCTTC	TRBV6-2/TRBV6-3	TRBJ2-1	.	many
CASSYLAGASTDTQYF	TGTGCCAGCAGTTACCTAGCGGGAGCCAGCACAGATACGCAGTATTTT	TRBV6-9	TRBJ2-3	TRBD2	.
CASSPHISYNEQFF	TGTGCCAGCAGCCCCCACATTTCCTACAATGAGCAGTTCTTC	TRBV7-9	TRBJ2-1	.	.
CASSLGQGFGNTIYF	TGTGCCAGCAGCTTGGGTCAGGGCTTTGGAAACACCATATATTTT	TRBV11-3	TRBJ1-3	.	.
CASSLAVDTQYF	TGTGCCAGCAGCTTAGCTGTAGATACGCAGTATTTT	TRBV11-3	TRBJ2-3	.	many
CSASIRGFDYNEQFF	TGCAGTGCTAGTATTCGGGGATTCGATTACAATGAGCAGTTCTTC	TRBV20-1	TRBJ2-1	.	many
CASSLVTAKYGYTF	TGTGCCAGCAGCTTAGTCACAGCTAAATATGGCTACACCTTC	TRBV13	TRBJ1-2	.	.
CASSSGTSEFGTDTQYF	TGCGCCAGCAGCTCCGGGACTAGTGAGTTTGGCACAGATACGCAGTATTTT	TRBV5-1	TRBJ2-3	TRBD2	many
CASSLTGTYTQYF	TGTGCCAGCAGTTTAACCGGGACCTATACGCAGTATTTT	TRBV28	TRBJ2-3	.	many
CASTRGQYNEQFF	TGTGCCAGCACCAGAGGACAGTACAATGAGCAGTTCTTC	TRBV2	TRBJ2-1	.	many
CASMPPPPRHPNTGELFF	TGTGCCAGCATGCCCCCGCCTCCCCGACACCCGAACACCGGGGAGCTGTTTTTT	TRBV12-3/TRBV12-4	TRBJ2-2	.	many
CASSWKGPYEQYF	TGTGCCAGCAGCTGGAAGGGGCCCTACGAGCAGTACTTC	TRBV7-2	TRBJ2-7	.	.
CSARAPGDTEAFF	TGCAGTGCTAGAGCCCCTGGGGACACTGAAGCTTTCTTT	TRBV20-1	TRBJ1-1	.	many
CASSFDQGYEQYF	TGTGCCAGCAGCTTCGACCAGGGGTACGAGCAGTACTTC	TRBV7-2	TRBJ2-7	.	.
CASSFRASRRNTEAFF	TGTGCCAGCAGTTTCCGGGCCTCGAGAAGGAACACTGAAGCTTTCTTT	TRBV28	TRBJ1-1	.	few
CASRGTENTDTQYF	TGTGCCAGCCGCGGGACAGAGAATACAGATACGCAGTATTTT	TRBV19	TRBJ2-3	.	many
CSARPLRTSGRYTPYEQYF	TGCAGTGCTAGACCTCTGCGGACTAGCGGGAGGTACACTCCCTACGAGCAGTACTTC	TRBV20-1	TRBJ2-7	TRBD2	many
CASSLPPGEEQFF	TGTGCCAGCAGTCTCCCCCCAGGGGAAGAGCAGTTCTTC	TRBV27	TRBJ2-1	.	.
CASSQGNRLATEAFF	TGCGCCAGCAGCCAAGGTAACCGCTTGGCCACTGAAGCTTTCTTT	TRBV4-1	TRBJ1-1	.	few
CASSYGTSGSIIGELFF	TGTGCCAGCAGTTATGGAACTAGCGGGAGTATAATCGGGGAGCTGTTTTTT	TRBV6-2/TRBV6-3	TRBJ2-2	TRBD2	few
CASISSSPLHF	TGTGCCAGCATCTCCAGTTCACCCCTCCACTTT	TRBV7-3	TRBJ1-6	.	few
CSVEDGTGTFPDTQYF	TGCAGCGTTGAAGATGGGACAGGTACCTTCCCAGATACGCAGTATTTT	TRBV29-1	TRBJ2-3	TRBD1	.
CASSPTPHEGTDTQYF	TGTGCCAGCAGCCCGACCCCCCACGAGGGTACAGATACGCAGTATTTT	TRBV11-1	TRBJ2-3	.	many
CATPDRGEEKLFF	TGTGCCACCCCGGACAGGGGAGAAGAAAAACTGTTTTTT	TRBV6-1	TRBJ1-4	TRBD1	.
CASSLVSGGTDTQYF	TGTGCCAGCAGCTTGGTTAGCGGGGGCACAGATACGCAGTATTTT	TRBV5-5	TRBJ2-3	TRBD2	many
CASSSTGLVSNEQFF	TGTGCCAGCAGCAGCACCGGACTAGTATCTAATGAGCAGTTCTTC	TRBV13	TRBJ2-1	TRBD2	few
CSVSGQVGSGANVLTF	TGCAGCGTTTCGGGACAGGTGGGCTCTGGGGCCAACGTCCTGACTTTC	TRBV29-1	TRBJ2-6	TRBD1	.
CASSLVGRVGEKLFF	TGCGCCAGCAGCTTGGTGGGAAGGGTGGGTGAAAAACTGTTTTTT	TRBV5-1	TRBJ1-4	.	few
CASSQEGAAREQFF	TGCGCCAGCAGCCAGGAGGGAGCAGCGCGTGAGCAGTTCTTC	TRBV4-3	TRBJ2-1	.	.
CASRFPLGRGNTEAFF	TGTGCCAGCAGATTTCCTTTAGGAAGGGGCAACACTGAAGCTTTCTTT	TRBV6-1	TRBJ1-1	.	.
CASSLERGVGRDTQYF	TGCGCCAGCAGCTTGGAACGGGGGGTTGGCCGAGATACGCAGTATTTT	TRBV5-1	TRBJ2-3	TRBD2	.
CASRTGHRTGELFF	TGTGCCAGCAGAACAGGGCATCGCACCGGGGAGCTGTTTTTT	TRBV6-1	TRBJ2-2	.	many
CSVEFATSGSDNEQFF	TGCAGCGTTGAATTTGCGACTAGCGGGAGCGACAATGAGCAGTTCTTC	TRBV29-1	TRBJ2-1	TRBD2	many
CSARPITPGALLSGYTF	TGCAGTGCTAGACCCATAACTCCGGGGGCCCTCCTCAGTGGCTACACCTTC	TRBV20-1	TRBJ1-2	.	many
CASSRTGYEQFF	TGTGCCAGCAGTCGGACGGGGTATGAGCAGTTCTTC	TRBV6-1	TRBJ2-1	.	many
CASSLAAGQTEAFF	TGTGCCAGCAGCTTAGCGGCGGGACAAACTGAAGCTTTCTTT	TRBV11-2	TRBJ1-1	.	many
CASSLGTETYGYTF	TGTGCCAGCAGCTTAGGGACAGAAACCTATGGCTACACCTTC	TRBV7-9	TRBJ1-2	.	.
CASRSGTGGDTQYF	TGTGCCAGCAGATCCGGGACAGGAGGGGATACGCAGTATTTT	TRBV28	TRBJ2-3	TRBD1	many
CASSALAGHRSNQPQHF	TGTGCCAGCAGTGCCCTGGCGGGTCATAGAAGCAATCAGCCCCAGCATTTT	TRBV2	TRBJ1-5	.	many
CASSLQWTGLNTGELFF	TGTGCCAGCAGTTTACAATGGACAGGACTGAACACCGGGGAGCTGTTTTTT	TRBV27	TRBJ2-2	TRBD1	few